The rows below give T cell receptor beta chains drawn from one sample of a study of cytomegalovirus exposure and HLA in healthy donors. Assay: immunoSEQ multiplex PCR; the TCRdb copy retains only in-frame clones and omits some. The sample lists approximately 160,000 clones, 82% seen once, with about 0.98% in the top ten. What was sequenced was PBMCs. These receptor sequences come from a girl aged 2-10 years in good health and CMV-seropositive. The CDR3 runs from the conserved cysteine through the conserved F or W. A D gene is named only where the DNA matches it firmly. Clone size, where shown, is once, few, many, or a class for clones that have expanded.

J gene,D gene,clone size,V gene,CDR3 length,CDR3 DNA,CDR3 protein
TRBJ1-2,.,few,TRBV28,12,TGTGCCAGCAGGGACACTAACTATGGCTACACCTTC,CASRDTNYGYTF
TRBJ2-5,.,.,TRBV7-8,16,TGTGCCAGCAGCTTAGTATCTAGATTCCTCCAAGAGACCCAGTACTTC,CASSLVSRFLQETQYF
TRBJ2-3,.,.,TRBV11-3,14,TGTGCCAGCAGTCACAGCCCTAGGGGGGATACGCAGTATTTT,CASSHSPRGDTQYF
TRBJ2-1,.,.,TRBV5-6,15,TGTGCCAGCAGCTTATGGCGGGTGGCCTACAATGAGCAGTTCTTC,CASSLWRVAYNEQFF
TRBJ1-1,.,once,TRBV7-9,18,TGTGCCAGCAGCTTTCTCGTGGGGCAGGGAGGGTCGTACACTGAAGCTTTCTTT,CASSFLVGQGGSYTEAFF
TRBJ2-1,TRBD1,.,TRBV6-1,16,TGTGCCAGCAGTGAATCGGTCGGGACAGGGTCCGATGAGCAGTTCTTC,CASSESVGTGSDEQFF
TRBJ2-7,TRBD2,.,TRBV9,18,TGTGCCAGCAGCGATGGGACTAGCGGGAGGGCCGGAAACTACGAGCAGTACTTC,CASSDGTSGRAGNYEQYF
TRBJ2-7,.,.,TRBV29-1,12,TGCAGCGTAGGTCCAGGCTTCTACGAGCAGTACTTC,CSVGPGFYEQYF
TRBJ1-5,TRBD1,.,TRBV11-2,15,TGTGCCAGCAGCCCGACAGGGACCATAAATCAGCCCCAGCATTTT,CASSPTGTINQPQHF
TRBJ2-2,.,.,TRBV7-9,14,TGTGCCCTTACTAGGGCCCTATCCACCGGGGAGCTGTTTTTT,CALTRALSTGELFF
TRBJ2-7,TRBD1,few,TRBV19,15,TGTGCCAGTAGTATTCGAGGGGGGACAGGGGTCGAGCAGTACTTC,CASSIRGGTGVEQYF
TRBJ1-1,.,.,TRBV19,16,TGTGCCAGTAGTATAGTTCTCGGTTTGGGGAGCACTGAAGCTTTCTTT,CASSIVLGLGSTEAFF
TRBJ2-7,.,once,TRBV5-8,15,TGTGCCAGCAGCTTGGAGTCCGGGAGAGGCTACGAGCAGTACTTC,CASSLESGRGYEQYF
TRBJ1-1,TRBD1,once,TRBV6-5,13,TGTGCCAGCAGTAGGACAGGGTCAGCTGAAGCTTTCTTT,CASSRTGSAEAFF
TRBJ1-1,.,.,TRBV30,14,TGTGCCTGGAGTACATACAGGGTCGGCACTGAAGCTTTCTTT,CAWSTYRVGTEAFF
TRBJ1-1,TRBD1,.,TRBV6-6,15,TGTGCCAGCAGTACCGGACAGGGGCCGAGGGCTGAAGCTTTCTTT,CASSTGQGPRAEAFF
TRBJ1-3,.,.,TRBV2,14,TGTGCCAGCAGTCAAACGGGGGTTGGAAACACCATATATTTT,CASSQTGVGNTIYF
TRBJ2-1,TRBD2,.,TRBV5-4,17,TGTGCCAGCAGCTCCCGAATTAGCGGGAGCTTTACCAATGAGCAGTTCTTC,CASSSRISGSFTNEQFF
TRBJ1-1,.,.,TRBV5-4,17,TGTGCCAGCAGCTTACGACAGGCCCTTCGGGGCGACACTGAAGCTTTCTTT,CASSLRQALRGDTEAFF
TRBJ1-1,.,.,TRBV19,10,TGTGCCAGCCTGGGGGCCGAAGCTTTCTTT,CASLGAEAFF
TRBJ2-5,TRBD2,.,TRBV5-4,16,TGTGCCAGCAGCTTGGGGAGGACTAGGGTTCGAGAGACCCAGTACTTC,CASSLGRTRVRETQYF
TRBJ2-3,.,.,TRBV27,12,TGTGCCAGCAGTTTCCCCGGAGGTACGCAGTATTTT,CASSFPGGTQYF
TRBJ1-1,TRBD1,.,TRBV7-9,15,TGTGCCAGCAGCTCCGGACAGGGCTTATACACTGAAGCTTTCTTT,CASSSGQGLYTEAFF
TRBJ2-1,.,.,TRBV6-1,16,TGTGCCAGCAGTGAAGGAAGAAGGGGCTGGTACAATGAGCAGTTCTTC,CASSEGRRGWYNEQFF
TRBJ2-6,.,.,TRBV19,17,TGTGCCAGTTCAAACCAGACAGGAACCTCTGAGGCCAACGTCCTGACTTTC,CASSNQTGTSEANVLTF
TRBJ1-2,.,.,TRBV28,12,TGTGCCAGCAATCAGGGGAACTATGGCTACACCTTC,CASNQGNYGYTF
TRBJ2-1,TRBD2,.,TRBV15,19,TGTGCCACCAGCAGTTGGGGAAGCGGGGGTTGGAGCTCCTACAATGAGCAGTTCTTC,CATSSWGSGGWSSYNEQFF
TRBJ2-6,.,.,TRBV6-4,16,TGTGCCAGCAGTGACTCGCCCGGGTCTGGGGCCAACGTCCTGACTTTC,CASSDSPGSGANVLTF
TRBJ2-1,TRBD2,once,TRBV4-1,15,TGCGCCAGCAGCGGGACTAGCGGGAGCCCCAATGAGCAGTTCTTC,CASSGTSGSPNEQFF
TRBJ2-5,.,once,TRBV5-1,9,TGCGCCAGCGAGAGCTCCCAGTACTTC,CASESSQYF
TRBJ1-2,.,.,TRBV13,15,TGTGCCAGCAGCCGCGGGGAGGGCTTAATATATGGCTACACCTTC,CASSRGEGLIYGYTF
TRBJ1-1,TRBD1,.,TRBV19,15,TGTGCCAGTAGTATCCTGACAGGGCTGAACACTGAAGCTTTCTTT,CASSILTGLNTEAFF
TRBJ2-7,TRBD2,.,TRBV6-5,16,TGTGCCAGCAGTTACTCGAGACTAGCGGGTGATTACGAGCAGTACTTC,CASSYSRLAGDYEQYF
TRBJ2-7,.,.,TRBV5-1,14,TGCGCCAGCAGCTTGAGCCCGGGATCCTACGAGCAGTACTTC,CASSLSPGSYEQYF
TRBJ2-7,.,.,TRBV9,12,TGTGCCAGCAGCCTGGGGGCTAACGAGCAGTACTTC,CASSLGANEQYF
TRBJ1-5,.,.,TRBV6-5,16,TGTGCCAGCAGTTTCAGGAGAAGGGGAAGCAATCAGCCCCAGCATTTT,CASSFRRRGSNQPQHF
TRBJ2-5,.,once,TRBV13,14,TGTGCCAGCAGCCCCCACAGAGCACAAGAGACCCAGTACTTC,CASSPHRAQETQYF
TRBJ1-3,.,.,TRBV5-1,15,TGCGCCAGCAGCTTGGACTTTTCTCCCGGAAACACCATATATTTT,CASSLDFSPGNTIYF
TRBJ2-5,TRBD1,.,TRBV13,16,TGTGCCAGCAGCCCTAATTGGGACAGGGGTGGAGAGACCCAGTACTTC,CASSPNWDRGGETQYF
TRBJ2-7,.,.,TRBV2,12,TGTGCCAGCAGCGCTGACTGGGACGAGCAGTACTTC,CASSADWDEQYF
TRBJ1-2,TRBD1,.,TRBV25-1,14,TGTGCCAGCAGAGAACCGGGACAGGGTGGTGGCTACACCTTC,CASREPGQGGGYTF
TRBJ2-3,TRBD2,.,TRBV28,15,TGTGCCAGCGTGCCGGGACTAGCGGTCGCAGATACGCAGTATTTT,CASVPGLAVADTQYF
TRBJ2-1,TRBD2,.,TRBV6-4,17,TGTGCCAGCAGTCCCTACCTTATGAGCGGGAGGACGGATGAGCAGTTCTTC,CASSPYLMSGRTDEQFF